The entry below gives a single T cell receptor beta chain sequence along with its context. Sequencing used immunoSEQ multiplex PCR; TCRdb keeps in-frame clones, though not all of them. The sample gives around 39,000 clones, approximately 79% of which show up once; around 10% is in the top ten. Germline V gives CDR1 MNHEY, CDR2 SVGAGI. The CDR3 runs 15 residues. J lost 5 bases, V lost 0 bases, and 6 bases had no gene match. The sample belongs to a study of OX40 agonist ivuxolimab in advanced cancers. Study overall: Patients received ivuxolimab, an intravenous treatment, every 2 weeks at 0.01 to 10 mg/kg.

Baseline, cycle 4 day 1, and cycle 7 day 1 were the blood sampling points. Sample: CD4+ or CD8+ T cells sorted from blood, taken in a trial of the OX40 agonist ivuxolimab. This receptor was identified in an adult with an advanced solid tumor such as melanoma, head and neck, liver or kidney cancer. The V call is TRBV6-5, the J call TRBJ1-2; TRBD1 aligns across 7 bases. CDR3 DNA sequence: TGTGCCAGCAGTTACTCTTACAGGGGTTCTTATGGCTACACCTTC. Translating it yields CASSYSYRGSYGYTF.